Below are 29 T cell receptor beta chains sequenced from a single sample in a study of blood T cell repertoires in COVID-19. Clones were sequenced by immunoSEQ multiplex PCR, and TCRdb holds only the in-frame ones, with some missing. The sample yields about 50,000 clones, nearly 90% seen once. The sequenced material came from peripheral blood. These receptors came from a man older than 75 with active or convalescent COVID-19.

CDR3 protein: CASSLGQVSDTQYF. For the CDR3, the DNA is TGCGCCAGCAGCTTGGGCCAGGTATCAGATACGCAGTATTTT. The chain employs TRBV5-1 and TRBJ2-3; D remains unclear. Deletions cut 0 bases from V and 4 bases from J, with 9 bases between. The CDR3 covers 14 residues. Germline V gene lookup returns CDR1 SGHRS and CDR2 YFSETQ.

In DNA, the CDR3 is TGCGCCAGCAGCTTGGAGACAGGGTCCTACAATGAGCAGTTCTTC. This gives the protein CASSLETGSYNEQFF. V and J are TRBV5-1 and TRBJ2-1; 7 bases fit TRBD1. Germline CDR1 is SGHRS and CDR2 is YFSETQ. This CDR3 contains 15 residues. Trimming cost V 0 bases and J 1 base; bases outside gene matches: 1.

This rearrangement joins TRBV7-8 to TRBJ2-5; perhaps TRBD2 as D (6 bases). CDR3 size: 15 residues. The germline CDR1 and CDR2 sequences are SGHVS and FQNEAQ. V dropped 5 bases and J dropped 1 base, with 14 bases sitting between them. The CDR3 spells CASSAGGGIQETQYF. The CDR3, as DNA: TGTGCCAGCAGCGCCGGGGGTGGGATCCAAGAGACCCAGTACTTC.

This chain joins TRBV28 and TRBJ2-2; 9 bases are a match to TRBD1. From germline, CDR1 is MDHEN and CDR2 SYDVKM. The junction had 8 bases not matched to a gene; V was cut back by 7 bases and J by 2 bases. This CDR3 comprises 16 residues. The CDR3 sequence: CASTLGGQGNTGELFF. The DNA for the CDR3 is TGTGCCAGCACCCTGGGGGGACAGGGAAACACCGGGGAGCTGTTTTTT. Complete variable domain (other parts from reference TRBV28 and TRBJ2-2): DVKVTQSSRYLVKRTGEKVFLECVQDMDHENMFWYRQDPGLGLRLIYFSYDVKMKEKGDIPEGYSVSREKKERFSLILESASTNQTSMYLCASTLGGQGNTGELFFGEGSRLTVL.

This clone came up once. The chain is built from TRBV12-1 and TRBJ2-3; the D call of TRBD2 is as the table states it, not checked on the DNA. TRBV12-1 is assigned pseudogene status. There are 17 residues in the CDR3. The CDR3: CASSLTSGGASTDTQYF. CDR3 DNA sequence: TGTGCCAGCAGCTTGACTAGCGGGGGGGCTAGCACAGATACGCAGTATTTT.

In this sample, this clone turned up a few times. V is TRBV12-5 and J is TRBJ1-2; 7 positions agree with TRBD1. V trimming: 11 bases; J trimming: 3 bases; junction bases outside the gene matches: 18. Germline V gene lookup returns CDR1 LGHNT and CDR2 FRNRAP. The length of the CDR3 is 16 residues. This CDR3 is CAPLFYKTGKDYGYTF. The CDR3 nucleotides are TGTGCTCCTCTTTTCTACAAGACAGGGAAAGACTATGGCTACACCTTC.

This clone occurred once. The chain recombines TRBV7-2 with TRBJ2-3; 9 bases agree with TRBD2. This CDR3 has 15 amino acids. The ends lost 5 bases at V and 2 bases at J; junction bases unmatched: 5. Germline V gives CDR1 SGHTA, CDR2 FQGNSA. The CDR3 DNA reads TGTGCCAGCAGCAGCTCTAGCGGGGTCACAGATACGCAGTATTTT. It specifies CASSSSSGVTDTQYF.

The chain is built from TRBV29-1 and TRBJ1-1; D ambiguous. CDR1 and CDR2 from the germline V gene are SQVTM and ANQGSEA. Trimming removed 7 bases from V and 1 base from J, with 13 bases in between. This CDR3 region has 13 residues. The CDR3 nucleotides are TGCAGCGGCCATCGCGTGAGGAACACTGAAGCTTTCTTT. Its translation: CSGHRVRNTEAFF.

This chain joins TRBV19 and TRBJ2-7; D may be TRBD1 (6 bases). V was cut by 6 bases and J by 3 bases, with 9 bases left in between. Per the germline V gene, CDR1 is LNHDA and CDR2 is SQIVND (reference sequence). This CDR3 is built from 12 residues. Here the CDR3 DNA reads TGTGCCAGTAGCAACAGGGACTACGAGCAGTACTTC. Protein product: CASSNRDYEQYF. The whole variable domain, remainder taken from reference TRBV19 and TRBJ2-7, is DGGITQSPKYLFRKEGQNVTLSCEQNLNHDAMYWYRQDPGQGLRLIYYSQIVNDFQKGDIAEGYSVSREKKESFPLTVTSAQKNPTAFYLCASSNRDYEQYFGPGTRLTVT.

The gene calls are TRBV18 and TRBJ1-2; D remains unclear. Trimming shortened V by 0 bases and J by 5 bases, and 13 bases separated the two germline ends. There are 15 residues in the CDR3. Germline-derived CDR1 and CDR2 are KGHSH and LQKENI. CDR3 sequence (DNA): TGTGCCAGCTCACCACCTGTGTCAGTCTCATATGGCTACACCTTC. Translating it yields CASSPPVSVSYGYTF.

The V and J genes are TRBV27 and TRBJ1-5; D unclear. The CDR3 sequence is 13 residues long. The germline V and J ends were trimmed by 3 bases and 12 bases, with 15 bases remaining between them. The germline CDR1 and CDR2 sequences are MNHEY and SMNVEV (reference sequence). The CDR3 spells CASSFFVGRSQHF. For the CDR3, the DNA is TGTGCCAGCAGTTTTTTCGTCGGGAGGAGCCAGCATTTT.

The CDR3 region has the DNA TGTGCCAGTAGTACCGCTTCGGTCCGGTCGAACACCGGGGAGCTGTTTTTT. Translated, it gives CASSTASVRSNTGELFF. J is TRBJ2-2 and V is TRBV19; no definite D call. Germline assignment: CDR1 LNHDA and CDR2 SQIVND (reference sequence). The CDR3 totals 17 residues. The V gene lost 4 bases and the J gene lost 0 bases, with 15 bases spanning the gap.

This clone was observed a single time. The chain carries TRBV24-1 and TRBJ2-3; no clear D. V lost 0 bases to trimming and J lost 4 bases, with 7 bases between them. This CDR3 has 14 residues. CDR1 and CDR2 from the germline V gene are KGHDR and SFDVKD. Written as DNA, the CDR3 is TGTGCCACCAGTGATTTGCGCACGGCAGATACGCAGTATTTT. Translated, it gives CATSDLRTADTQYF.

The gene calls are TRBV5-1 and TRBJ2-3, with 8 bases aligning to TRBD1. The CDR3 is 15 amino acids. V shed 4 bases, J shed 5 bases, and the junction held 9 bases outside the gene matches. Germline V gives CDR1 SGHRS, CDR2 YFSETQ. CDR3 protein: CASSRDRSGVDTQYF. CDR3 in DNA: TGCGCCAGCAGCCGGGACAGGTCTGGAGTAGATACGCAGTATTTT.

This clone was seen just once. The chain employs TRBV19 and TRBJ2-1, with 10 bases matching TRBD2. CDR3 length: 15 residues. Germline V gene sequence: CDR1 LNHDA, CDR2 SQIVND (reference sequence). The trim removed 7 bases at V and 1 base at J, leaving 4 bases unmatched. The CDR3 coding sequence is TGTGCCAGTACCCCTAGCGGGAGTTCCTACAATGAGCAGTTCTTC. Its translation: CASTPSGSSYNEQFF.

V and J are TRBV21-1 and TRBJ2-1; the DNA was not compared with TRBD1, the D call given in the table. TRBV21-1 is recorded as a pseudogene. This CDR3 region has 17 residues. CDR3 in DNA: TGTGCCAGCAGCAATGACCGAATCCCGGGACAGGGAGGTGAGCAGTTCTTC. Translation: CASSNDRIPGQGGEQFF.

The chain uses TRBV30 and TRBJ2-1, with D unclear. V lost 3 bases, J lost 0 bases, and 6 bases lay in between. CDR3 length: 13 amino acids. Germline V gives CDR1 GTSNPN, CDR2 SVGIG (reference sequence). The CDR3 loop is CAWRYSSYNEQFF. The CDR3 bases are TGTGCCTGGAGATATAGCTCCTACAATGAGCAGTTCTTC.

The V call is TRBV11-2, the J call TRBJ2-7, with D hard to call. The length of the CDR3 is 15 residues. With 1 base removed from V and 0 bases from J, the gap between germline ends came to 10 bases. Germline CDR1 is SGHAT and CDR2 is FQNNGV. The CDR3 loop is CASSLARISSYEQYF. In nucleotides, the CDR3 is TGTGCCAGCAGCTTAGCCAGGATCAGCTCCTACGAGCAGTACTTC.

The chain is built from TRBV2 and TRBJ1-1; 7 bases agree with TRBD1. The CDR3 totals 14 residues. The trim removed 5 bases at V and 3 bases at J, leaving 6 bases unmatched. Germline V lookup: CDR1 SNHLY, CDR2 FYNNEI. The chain's CDR3 is CASSQRGQYTEAFF. The CDR3 region has the DNA TGTGCCAGCAGTCAAAGGGGACAGTACACTGAAGCTTTCTTT.

The chain has TRBV6-4 and TRBJ1-1; possible D gene TRBD1, 5 bases. Germline CDR1 and CDR2: MRHNA and SNTAGT. V was clipped by 6 bases and J by 1 base, with 15 bases between them. The CDR3 is 15 residues long. CDR3 in amino acids: CASRLAGGKNTEAFF. DNA of the CDR3: TGTGCCAGCAGACTCGCCGGGGGGAAGAACACTGAAGCTTTCTTT.

DNA for the CDR3: TGTGCCAGTAGTATATCCGGGACAGGGGGCTTTGAGACCCAGTACTTC. It is translated as CASSISGTGGFETQYF. The J gene is TRBJ2-5, the V gene TRBV19, with 12 bases identical to TRBD1. Germline values: CDR1 LNHDA, CDR2 SQIVND (reference sequence). The junction had 6 bases not matched to a gene; V was cut back by 2 bases and J by 5 bases. This CDR3 comprises 16 residues.

V and J are TRBV5-4 and TRBJ2-7; D may be TRBD1 (6 bases). This CDR3 region has 14 residues. Germline CDR1 reads SGHNT; CDR2 reads YYREEE (reference sequence). The V and J ends lost 4 bases and 6 bases respectively, with 17 bases between them. CDR3 in amino acids: CASSTQGILGEQYF. CDR3 DNA: TGTGCCAGCAGCACACAGGGAATATTAGGCGAGCAGTACTTC.

The chain has TRBV30 and TRBJ2-7; possibly TRBD2 for D (6 bases). The CDR3 is 13 amino acids. The germline CDR1 and CDR2 sequences are GTSNPN and SVGIG (reference sequence). V shed 4 bases and J shed 6 bases, with 16 bases lying between them. CDR3 DNA: TGTGCCTGGATGGGGAAGTGGGGAGGCGAGCAGTACTTC. It is translated as CAWMGKWGGEQYF.

This clone showed up just a few times. The V and J genes are TRBV7-8 and TRBJ2-2, with D hard to call. Per germline, CDR1 SGHVS and CDR2 FQNEAQ. V lost 5 bases and J 3 bases, leaving 13 bases between the germline ends. CDR3 length: 15 amino acids. The CDR3 sequence: CASSPERGDTGELFF. The CDR3 nucleotides are TGTGCCAGCAGCCCCGAGAGAGGAGACACCGGGGAGCTGTTTTTT.

This chain uses TRBV28 with TRBJ1-1; tentative D call: TRBD1 (6 bases). Trimming removed 5 bases at V and 2 bases at J, with 12 bases between. The length of the CDR3 is 14 residues. CDR1 MDHEN and CDR2 SYDVKM come from the germline V gene. The DNA of the CDR3 is TGTGCCAGCAGTCTCCCAGGGGCCAACACTGAAGCTTTCTTT. Translation: CASSLPGANTEAFF.

This rearrangement joins TRBV6-1 to TRBJ1-5; a weak D match, TRBD1 (5 bases). V lost 4 bases and J lost 0, with 13 bases in between. The germline V gene encodes CDR1 MNHNS and CDR2 SASEGT. The CDR3 contains 16 residues. CDR3 sequence (DNA): TGTGCCAGCAGTGTATGGGGGGGTCATAGCAATCAGCCCCAGCATTTT. It codes for CASSVWGGHSNQPQHF.

V usage is TRBV5-1 and J usage is TRBJ1-3; a possible D gene is TRBD1 (6 bases). Looked up from germline, CDR1 is SGHRS and CDR2 is YFSETQ. V lost 0 bases to trimming and J lost 4 bases, with 14 bases between them. This CDR3 has 16 amino acids. CDR3 residues: CASSLAGTRGGNTIYF. The CDR3 nucleotides read TGCGCCAGCAGCTTGGCCGGGACACGGGGCGGAAACACCATATATTTT. Based on the CDR3 plus reference TRBV5-1 and TRBJ1-3, the full variable domain is KAGVTQTPRYLIKTRGQQVTLSCSPISGHRSVSWYQQTPGQGLQFLFEYFSETQRNKGNFPGRFSGRQFSNSRSEMNVSTLELGDSALYLCASSLAGTRGGNTIYFGEGSWLTVV.

The chain carries TRBV5-1 and TRBJ2-5; tentative D call: TRBD1 (6 bases). Germline-derived CDR1 and CDR2 are SGHRS and YFSETQ. The CDR3 is 14 amino acids. The ends were cut back, 4 bases at V and 4 bases at J, with 14 bases in the middle. The CDR3 nucleotides read TGCGCCAGCAGCCCCCGGACAGATGGAGAGACCCAGTACTTC. Translating it yields CASSPRTDGETQYF.

The table lists this clone with a count of one. This chain uses TRBV5-8 with TRBJ1-5; D possibly corresponds to TRBD1 (6 bases). Germline assignment: CDR1 SGHTS and CDR2 YDEGEE. V lost 1 base to trimming and J lost 6 bases, with 11 bases between them. The CDR3 has 14 residues. CDR3 nucleotide sequence: TGTGCCAGCAGCTTGCGCCAAGGGGGTCAGCCCCAGCATTTT. Protein sequence: CASSLRQGGQPQHF. The full variable domain, rest sourced from reference TRBV5-8 and TRBJ1-5, is EAGVTQSPTHLIKTRGQQATLRCSPISGHTSVYWYQQALGLGLQFLLWYDEGEERNRGNFPPRFSGRQFPNYSSELNVNALELEDSALYLCASSLRQGGQPQHFGDGTRLSIL.